The following is a T cell receptor (beta chain) sequence with its context. Measured with immunoSEQ multiplex PCR; TCRdb has only the in-frame clones, and not every one. The sample lists approximately 260,000 clones, about 90% seen once, with 0.95% to 1.5% in the top ten. The source of the sample is a study of cytomegalovirus exposure and HLA in healthy donors. V was shortened by 3 bases and J by 0 bases, with 18 bases between the two germline ends. This CDR3 is 18 amino acids long. Germline CDR1 reads MGHRA; CDR2 reads YSYEKL. The receptor comes from a woman aged 25 to 39 in good health and CMV-seropositive. The V call is TRBV4-1, the J call TRBJ2-1, with D tentatively TRBD1 (6 bases). The sequencing input was PBMCs. The CDR3 nucleotides read TGCGCCAGCAGCCACAACCATTCAGGGGATAGCTCCTACAATGAGCAGTTCTTC. Amino acid sequence: CASSHNHSGDSSYNEQFF.